This T cell receptor beta chain emerged from a study of beta chain features in type 1 diabetes. Study-wide findings and caveats: PCR might favor shorter templates, equally in patients and controls. In these data, an HLA type influence on TCRB rearrangement remained unresolved. Type 1 diabetes patients had moderately but significantly shorter TCRB CDR3s in all four CD4+ subsets.

For this clone: Its specificity is not known.

Every isolated RNA sample was fully reverse transcribed, so sequencing captured expressed TCRB transcripts. This table comes from immunoSEQ multiplex PCR, and its TCRdb copy is limited to in-frame clones, with some not included. The sample has hundreds of thousands of clones; roughly 12% are singletons. The CDR3 contains 14 residues. Germline CDR1 and CDR2: SGDLS and YYNGEE. The V end was cut by 0 bases, the J end by 4 bases, with 9 bases between. The sequenced material came from naive CD4+ T cells from blood. V usage is TRBV9 and J usage is TRBJ2-3; tentative D call: TRBD2 (5 bases). This clonotype was obtained from a man aged 18 to 29 in good health. The DNA for the CDR3 is TGTGCCAGCAGCGTAGTCTGGGGAGCAGATACGCAGTATTTT. Residues: CASSVVWGADTQYF.